What follows is one TCR beta chain and its context. This CDR3 has 15 residues. CDR1 and CDR2 (germline): SGHAT, FQNNGV. Trimming shortened V by 4 bases and J by 2 bases, and 13 bases separated the two germline ends. MiXCR, applied by TCRdb to the 5' RACE reads, yields one record per CDR3 protein. The table includes 410,000 or so distinct CDR3 sequences, more than 20% detected once. This record belongs to a study of T-cell memory formation after mild COVID-19. The specimen was PBMCs or a T cell subset sorted from them (not recorded which). The clonotype originates from an adult woman who had mild COVID-19 (a few samples of this study predate the infection). Cell type and time point are not known. The chain couples TRBV11-2 to TRBJ2-3, with D possibly matching TRBD2 (7 bases). In nucleotides, the CDR3 is TGTGCCAGCAGCTGGTCGGGGGGCTTCACAGATACGCAGTATTTT. The encoded protein is CASSWSGGFTDTQYF.